One and the same sample provided the 15 T cell receptor beta chains below, sequenced in a study of tumor-infiltrating lymphocytes in primary liver carcinoma (TCRdb year 2017). Without any cell sorting, total RNA and DNA were extracted together from around 20-30 mg of bulk tissue using the AllPrep DNA/RNA mini kit. The data were produced on an Illumina HiSeq 2500. A constant-region primer and ProtoScript II reverse transcriptase were used to reverse-transcribe TCRbeta-specific cDNA from about 530 ng total RNA. TCRbeta libraries were built with three nested multiplex PCR rounds, a slightly modified ARM-PCR procedure. The first two PCR rounds used multiplex TRBV1-TRBV30 forward primers with a Cbeta reverse primer, each for 10 to 11 cycles. In-frame beta chains were kept once TCRdb had trimmed the public reads at Q25 with fastp and called clones with MiXCR. Each record represents a unique CDR3 protein, reported with the most common genes and DNA among its rows. A total of tens of thousands of distinct CDR3 sequences appear in this sample, around 70% of them only once. The ten biggest clones cover roughly 21% of the sample.

Sequencing input: liver tumor tissue from sampling region 1. The cell subset or site label here, explained by the study, means: tumor region T1, superior pole. These receptors originate from a man aged 35 to 55 with primary liver carcinoma and hepatitis B virus infection.

This clonotype appeared a few times. A read error may produce the germline difference seen at one junction end. The chain recombines TRBV11-2 with TRBJ2-1, with D perhaps matching TRBD1 (6 bases). Germline loops: CDR1 SGHAT, CDR2 FQNNGV. CDR3 length: 13 amino acids. The CDR3 nucleotides read TGTGCCGGCAGCGTAGAAAGGGGGAATGAGCAGTTCTTC. It yields the protein CAGSVERGNEQFF. Full variable domain (remainder filled in from reference TRBV11-2 and TRBJ2-1): EAGVAQSPRYKIIEKRQSVAFWCNPISGHATLYWYQQILGQGPKLLIQFQNNGVVDDSQLPKDRFSAERLKGVDSTLKIQPAKLEDSAVYLCAGSVERGNEQFFGPGTRLTVL.

Details on this clonotype: Compared with germline, one end of the junction differs, possibly owing to a read error. The chain links TRBV7-9 to TRBJ1-2; D gene unclear. The CDR3 loop spans 13 amino acids. Per the germline V gene, CDR1 is SEHNR and CDR2 is FQNEAQ (reference sequence). The CDR3 loop is CANSPSGHYGYTF. CDR3 nucleotides: TGTGCCAACAGCCCGTCCGGCCACTATGGCTACACTTTC.

This clonotype is medium-sized (0.01 to 0.1%). This chain uses TRBV11-2 with TRBJ2-2; D perhaps matches TRBD1 (5 bases). V lost 1 base and J 5 bases, leaving 17 bases between the germline ends. The CDR3 consists of 17 residues. CDR1 and CDR2 (germline): SGHAT, FQNNGV. CDR3 sequence reads: CASSLVRTYPGTGELFF. In DNA form, the CDR3 reads TGTGCCAGCAGCTTAGTTCGGACGTACCCAGGGACCGGGGAGCTGTTTTTT.

Regarding this clonotype: One base away lies a much larger clone, so this may be a sequencing read error. The V gene is TRBV5-4, the J gene TRBJ1-6; 7 positions agree with TRBD1. Germline CDR1 and CDR2: SGHNT and YYREEE (reference sequence). Trimming removed 1 base from V and 0 bases from J; junction bases left unmatched: 4. The CDR3 is made up of 17 amino acids. In nucleotides, the CDR3 is TGTGCCAGCAGCTTGAGGACAGGCTCCTCCTATAATTCACCCCTCCACTTT. It yields the protein CASSLRTGSSYNSPLHF.

On this clonotype: A clone one base away is much larger, so this may be a read error. In DNA form, the CDR3 reads TGTGCCAGCAGTTTAAGGGCCTTGATGAGGGACCCTAACTATGGCTACACCTTC. Translated, it gives CASSLRALMRDPNYGYTF. This chain links TRBV12-3 or TRBV12-4 with TRBJ1-2, with D perhaps TRBD1 (5 bases). Trimming took off 2 bases at V and 0 bases at J, with 19 bases between the two ends. The CDR3 has 18 amino acids.

This clonotype occurred many times. The J gene is TRBJ1-5, the V gene TRBV5-8, with 7 bases that match TRBD1. The J segment lost 0 bases and the V segment lost 4 bases, leaving 7 bases of the junction unmatched. Germline lookup yields CDR1 SGHTS and CDR2 YDEGEE. The CDR3 sequence is 16 residues long. CDR3 sequence (DNA): TGTGCCAGCAGCCCGGGACAGATAACTAGCAATCAGCCCCAGCATTTT. Translation: CASSPGQITSNQPQHF.

This chain connects TRBV10-3 to TRBJ2-7; D is possibly TRBD1 (6 bases). The V end was cut by 10 bases, the J end by 5 bases, with 18 bases between. Germline V gene sequence: CDR1 ENHRY, CDR2 SYGVKD. CDR3 length equals 13 residues. In nucleotides, the CDR3 is TGTGCCACGAATCGGGACAATAGTCACGAGCAGTACTTC. This encodes CATNRDNSHEQYF.

Regarding this clonotype: The junction and the germline gene differ at one end; a read error may be behind it. V usage is TRBV13 and J usage is TRBJ2-1; possibly TRBD2 for D (6 bases). This CDR3 spans 11 amino acids. Looked up from germline, CDR1 is PRHDT and CDR2 is FYEKMQ (reference sequence). CDR3 in DNA: TGTGCCAGCAGCTTAGGACAGGTGGGGACTTTC. Amino acid sequence: CASSLGQVGTF.

This clonotype is a singleton in its sample. V gene TRBV7-3 combines with J gene TRBJ2-1; D not resolved. CDR1 is SGHTA and CDR2 is FQGTGA in the germline V gene. The CDR3 covers 12 residues. Trimming took off 2 bases at V and 12 bases at J, with 11 bases between the two ends. CDR3 protein: CASSLDAEAQFF. The CDR3 bases are TGTGCCAGCAGCTTAGATGCAGAGGCGCAGTTCTTC.

To note about this clonotype: One base away lies a much larger clone, so this may be a sequencing read error. This sequence joins TRBV28 and TRBJ2-7, with 8 bases that match TRBD1. Germline loops: CDR1 MDHEN, CDR2 SYDVKM. This CDR3 is 16 amino acids long. CDR3 region: CASRPTRGPTSYDQYF. CDR3 DNA sequence: TGTGCCAGCAGACCGACCAGGGGGCCCACCTCCTACGATCAGTACTTC. Full variable domain (outside the CDR3, taken from reference TRBV28 and TRBJ2-7): DVKVTQSSRYLVKRTGEKVFLECVQDMDHENMFWYRQDPGLGLRLIYFSYDVKMKEKGDIPEGYSVSREKKERFSLILESASTNQTSMYLCASRPTRGPTSYDQYFGPGTRLTVT.

As regards this clonotype: At one end the junction does not follow the germline gene, possibly because of a read error. This chain links TRBV6-2 or TRBV6-3 with TRBJ2-1; 8 nucleotides agree with TRBD2. The CDR3 contains 15 residues. Germline CDR1 is MNHEY and CDR2 is SVGEGT. CDR3 amino acids: CASSSLAGRYDEKFF. The CDR3 DNA follows: TGTGCCAGCAGTTCCTTAGCGGGGAGATATGATGAGAAGTTCTTC.

Turning to this clonotype: The junction departs from the called germline gene at one end, perhaps through a read error. The chain employs TRBV28 and TRBJ2-1; the match to TRBD2 covers 11 bases. Germline loops: CDR1 MDHEN, CDR2 SYDVKM. CDR3 length equals 13 residues. CDR3 coding DNA: TGTGCCAACAGTTTAGCGGGAGGGCCTGGGCAATTCTTC. This encodes CANSLAGGPGQFF.

A note on this clonotype: Its ends do not fully match the called genes, so a read error is possible. The chain recombines TRBV5-6 with TRBJ2-5; tentatively, D is TRBD1 or TRBD2 (5 bases each). This CDR3 region has 15 residues. From germline, CDR1 is SGHDT and CDR2 YYEEEE. The CDR3 loop reads CASSLRGARREIQYF. CDR3 sequence (DNA): TGTGCCAGCAGCCTGCGAGGGGCCCGTCGAGAGATCCAGTACTTC.

To note about this clonotype: Relative to the germline gene, one junction end is altered; a read error may explain this. The rearrangement uses TRBV7-9 and TRBJ2-2; 7 positions agree with TRBD2. Germline CDR1 is SEHNR and CDR2 is FQNEAQ (reference sequence). The CDR3 is 12 amino acids. The CDR3 loop reads CASSFNSGELYF. The CDR3 nucleotides read TGTGCCAGTAGCTTTAACAGCGGGGAGCTGTATTTT.

Note on this clonotype: The junction shows a germline mismatch at one end, possibly a read error. The chain is built from TRBV20-1 and TRBJ2-1; the match to TRBD2 covers 7 bases. The CDR3 contains 14 residues. Germline-derived CDR1 and CDR2 are DFQATT and SNEGSKA (reference sequence). The CDR3 DNA reads TGCAGTGCAAGAGACCCTCTAGCGGACAATGAGCAGTTATTC. Translation gives CSARDPLADNEQLF.